This TCR beta chain comes out of a study of blood T cell repertoires in COVID-19. Libraries were prepared by immunoSEQ multiplex PCR; TCRdb keeps only in-frame clonotypes and omits some of them. Seen here are over 150,000 clones, about nine tenths observed once, and the top ten hold 3% to 4.5%. The CDR3 is 15 amino acids. The germline V gene encodes CDR1 LNHDA and CDR2 SQIVND (reference sequence). V was pared by 4 bases and J by 3 bases, with 15 bases between. The TCR sequence derives from a woman aged 55-70 years who had recovered from COVID-19. The chain has TRBV19 and TRBJ2-5; D remains unclear. The sample taken for sequencing was peripheral blood. The CDR3 loop is CASSNRSRSKETQYF. CDR3 DNA: TGTGCCAGTAGTAATCGGTCGCGGAGTAAAGAGACCCAGTACTTC.